This paragraph reports one T cell receptor beta chain. At one boundary the junction diverges from the germline segment, which might be a read error. The sample belongs to a study of chemoradiotherapy in HPV16-positive cancers. Germline CDR1 and CDR2: MNHEY and SMNVEV (reference sequence). The CDR3 has 12 residues. Profiled with immunoSEQ multiplex PCR; TCRdb holds only in-frame clones, not every one. The repertoire holds tens of thousands of clones, with roughly 90% as singletons. The sample here was blood, taken from a patient who underwent chemoradiotherapy. The source is a human donor with HPV-associated anogenital cancer. The chain employs TRBV27 and TRBJ1-6; the D gene is possibly TRBD1 (5 bases). This CDR3 reads CASRRTSSPLRF. For the CDR3, the DNA is TGTGCCAGCAGAAGGACATCTTCACCCCTCCGCTTT.